This T cell receptor (beta chain) was sequenced in a study of glioma-infiltrating T cells. General study results and limits: Tissue and blood shared very few CDR3 sequences. Non-neoplastic patients had below-expected tissue-blood divergence, while all gliomas exceeded expectation.

Using RNA template, CDR3s of TCR alpha and beta were amplified with iRepertoire arm-PCR. One-step reverse transcription and amplification started from around 100-400 ng of tissue mRNA or PBMC total RNA. MiXCR, run by TCRdb on the multiplex PCR reads, gives a single entry per CDR3 protein. The sample carries over 100,000 distinct CDR3 sequences, less than 30% recorded once. In regard to this clonotype: Its antigen is still unknown.

V dropped 2 bases and J dropped 4 bases, with 9 bases sitting between them. The CDR3 has 14 amino acids. The sample consisted of glioma tissue, nonneoplastic brain tissue, or PBMCs (not recorded which). The chain is built from TRBV12-3 or TRBV12-4 and TRBJ1-3; tentatively, D is TRBD1 (6 bases). This clonotype originated in a human donor with low-grade glioma or glioblastoma, undergoing nonglioma brain surgery, or in good health (not recorded which). The CDR3 nucleotides are TGTGCCAGCAGTTTATGGGACATGGGAAACACCATATATTTT. This translates into CASSLWDMGNTIYF.